Below, 32 T cell receptor beta chains from the same sample are listed, as sequenced in a study of T cells in Graves' hyperthyroidism and ophthalmopathy (dated by TCRdb to between 2018 and 2020). Library creation used multiplex PCR. Sequencing used an Illumina HiSeq 2000. The TCR beta CDR3 regions were amplified from the RNA transcripts. For the first round of RT-PCR on the TCR CDR3, the HTBI primer set was used together with the Qiagen OneStep RT-PCR kit. TCRdb redid the processing of the public reads, applying fastp at Q25 and MiXCR, and retained in-frame beta chains. All rows with the same CDR3 protein become a single entry with the most common DNA and genes. Within this sample are about 420,000 distinct CDR3 sequences, with 12% to 15% of them counted one time only. The ten largest clones capture less than 6.5% of the sample. Input material: blood. The receptors come from a woman aged 18-35 years with Graves' hyperthyroidism.

CDR3 sequence (DNA): TGCAGTGCTAGAGAGGTGGGAGAGGGCAATGAGCAGTTCTTC. It codes for CSAREVGEGNEQFF. The rearrangement uses TRBV20-1 and TRBJ2-1; D is possibly TRBD2 (5 bases). The CDR3 loop spans 14 amino acids. Trimming shortened V by 0 bases and J by 6 bases, and 12 bases separated the two germline ends. Germline assignment: CDR1 DFQATT and CDR2 SNEGSKA (reference sequence).

This clonotype was seen only a few times. A read error may explain this, as a much larger clone is one base away. The chain carries TRBV28 and TRBJ1-2, with D perhaps matching TRBD1 (5 bases). Germline loops: CDR1 MDHEN, CDR2 SYDVKM. V gave up 0 bases and J gave up 2 bases, with 10 bases separating them. This CDR3 is built from 15 residues. The DNA of the CDR3 is TGTGCCAGCAGTTTATGGACAGACCCAAACTATGGCTACACCTTC. Translating it yields CASSLWTDPNYGYTF.

This clonotype was recorded at least ten times. The chain employs TRBV14 and TRBJ2-1; 13 bases fit TRBD2. Germline V gene data show CDR1 as SGHDN and CDR2 as FVKESK. There are 15 residues in the CDR3. V was clipped by 3 bases and J by 10 bases; unmatched bases: 6. The CDR3 loop is CASSQTSGRRSEQFF. For the CDR3, the DNA is TGTGCCAGCAGCCAGACTAGCGGGAGGCGATCGGAGCAGTTCTTC.

This clonotype was detected many times. The rearrangement links TRBV20-1 to TRBJ1-2, with TRBD1 as a possible D gene (5 bases). Germline lookup yields CDR1 DFQATT and CDR2 SNEGSKA (reference sequence). This CDR3 region has 12 residues. Trimming took off 6 bases at V and 5 bases at J, with 13 bases between the two ends. This CDR3 reads CSALQGQYGYTF. The DNA for the CDR3 is TGCAGTGCCCTCCAGGGTCAATATGGCTACACCTTC.

Ten or more counts support this clonotype. The chain employs TRBV30 and TRBJ2-1; maybe TRBD1 (5 bases). This CDR3 comprises 17 residues. Per germline, CDR1 GTSNPN and CDR2 SVGIG (reference sequence). V lost 6 bases, J lost 4 bases, and 25 bases lay in between. CDR3 residues: CACIDPLWQGVYNEQFF. In DNA form, the CDR3 reads TGTGCCTGCATAGACCCCCTCTGGCAGGGCGTTTACAATGAGCAGTTCTTC.

In DNA form, the CDR3 reads TGTGCCAGCAAAGGGGTTTCCGGGGAGCTGTTTTTT. Its protein is CASKGVSGELFF. V is TRBV9 and J is TRBJ2-2; TRBD1 might be the D (5 bases). This CDR3 has 12 residues. Between the trimmed V and J ends, which lost 6 bases and 6 bases, there was a span of 9 bases. Per germline, CDR1 SGDLS and CDR2 YYNGEE.

Many counts were recorded for this clonotype. This rearrangement joins TRBV27 to TRBJ2-1; 9 bases are shared with TRBD2. This CDR3 is 16 amino acids long. CDR1 MNHEY and CDR2 SMNVEV come from the germline V gene (reference sequence). With V trimmed by 3 bases and J by 4 bases, 7 bases remained unmatched. The CDR3 DNA reads as TGTGCCAGCAGTTTTCTTACTAGCGGGTTATACAATGAGCAGTTCTTC. Protein product: CASSFLTSGLYNEQFF.

This chain joins TRBV29-1 and TRBJ2-7; possible D gene TRBD2, 6 bases. The V and J ends lost 6 bases and 2 bases respectively, with 17 bases between them. Looked up from germline, CDR1 is SQVTM and CDR2 is ANQGSEA. This CDR3 spans 14 amino acids. This CDR3 is CSVRLVSGPYEQYF. The DNA for the CDR3 is TGCAGCGTCCGCTTGGTTAGCGGACCCTACGAGCAGTACTTC.

There are many counts of this clonotype. This chain connects TRBV7-3 to TRBJ2-2; the match to TRBD1 covers 8 bases. Looked up from germline, CDR1 is SGHTA and CDR2 is FQGTGA. The CDR3 spans 15 residues. With V trimmed by 4 bases and J by 4 bases, 5 bases remained unmatched. CDR3 residues: CASSSATGGTGELFF. For the CDR3, the DNA is TGTGCCAGCAGCTCCGCTACAGGGGGCACCGGGGAGCTGTTTTTT.

The chain has TRBV6-1 and TRBJ1-6, with D unresolved. Germline V gene lookup returns CDR1 MNHNS and CDR2 SASEGT. This CDR3 has 14 residues. The V and J ends lost 6 bases and 8 bases respectively, with 14 bases between them. Here the CDR3 reads CASSLKGKDSPLHF. The CDR3 nucleotides read TGTGCCAGCAGCCTTAAGGGTAAAGATTCACCCCTCCACTTT.

Ten or more counts support this clonotype. This chain uses TRBV6-1 with TRBJ2-1; D unresolved. The V end was cut by 5 bases, the J end by 4 bases, with 9 bases between. Germline V lookup: CDR1 MNHNS, CDR2 SASEGT. The CDR3 length is 13 residues. CDR3 sequence (DNA): TGTGCCAGCAGTTCAGACGAGTACAATGAGCAGTTCTTC. Protein sequence: CASSSDEYNEQFF.

This clonotype has just a few counts. Given a much more abundant clone one base away, this may be a read error. The chain links TRBV29-1 to TRBJ2-7; D unclear. The CDR3 covers 13 residues. Germline V lookup: CDR1 SQVTM, CDR2 ANQGSEA. CDR3 nucleotide sequence: TGCGGCGCTCTCCCACCCTCGGGCTACGAGCAGTACTTC. Translated: CGALPPSGYEQYF.

In this sample, this clonotype turned up many times. The chain combines TRBV30 with TRBJ2-1; 12 nucleotides match TRBD2. The germline V gene has CDR1 GTSNPN and CDR2 SVGIG (reference sequence). Trimming cost V 4 bases and J 10 bases; bases outside gene matches: 5. The CDR3 contains 13 residues. The CDR3 reads CAWISLAGGEQFF. The CDR3 coding sequence is TGTGCCTGGATCTCGCTAGCGGGAGGGGAGCAGTTCTTC. Looking up the rest from reference TRBV30 and TRBJ2-1 gives the full variable domain: SQTIHQWPATLVQPVGSPLSLECTVEGTSNPNLYWYRQAAGRGLQLLFYSVGIGQISSEVPQNLSASRPQDRQFILSSKKLLLSDSGFYLCAWISLAGGEQFFGPGTRLTVL.

This clonotype was seen a few times. This chain joins TRBV27 and TRBJ2-7, with 7 nucleotides matching TRBD1. In germline, CDR1 is MNHEY, CDR2 SMNVEV (reference sequence). The CDR3 has 17 amino acids. V dropped 5 bases and J dropped 1; count of bases not matched to a gene: 14. The CDR3 DNA is TGTGCCAGCAGTCTCGGACAGGTACCCCCTTTGTCCTACGAGCAGTACTTC. It encodes CASSLGQVPPLSYEQYF.

The genes are TRBV5-4 and TRBJ1-1, with 7 bases identical to TRBD1. From germline, CDR1 is SGHNT and CDR2 YYREEE (reference sequence). V lost 0 bases and J lost 3; bases outside the gene matches: 8. The CDR3 is made up of 16 amino acids. The CDR3, as DNA: TGTGCCAGCAGCTTGGGAGGGGGCCCCGGACACACTGAAGCTTTCTTT. Translation: CASSLGGGPGHTEAFF.

This clonotype was seen repeatedly, ten times or more. V and J are TRBV6-2 or TRBV6-3 and TRBJ2-7; 8 nucleotides match TRBD1. The CDR3 consists of 15 residues. V lost 6 bases and J lost 1; bases outside the gene matches: 8. Germline assignment: CDR1 MNHEY and CDR2 SVGEGT. The CDR3 loop reads CASSYPWTGSYEQYF. In nucleotides, the CDR3 is TGTGCCAGCAGCTACCCGTGGACAGGGTCCTACGAGCAGTACTTC.

This clonotype has at least ten counts. The chain employs TRBV6-5 and TRBJ2-5, with no clear D. CDR1 MNHEY and CDR2 SVGAGI come from the germline V gene. The CDR3 sequence is 14 residues long. Trimming removed 0 bases at V and 5 bases at J, with 10 bases between. The chain's CDR3 is CASSYSFTDETQYF. The CDR3 nucleotides read TGTGCCAGCAGTTACTCGTTTACAGACGAGACCCAGTACTTC.

This clonotype appeared many times. The chain employs TRBV29-1 and TRBJ1-2; D is perhaps TRBD1 (5 bases). The V end was cut by 7 bases, the J end by 6 bases, with 15 bases between. Germline V gives CDR1 SQVTM, CDR2 ANQGSEA. The CDR3 sequence is 12 residues long. The CDR3 DNA reads as TGCAGCGCCTCCGTCCTGGACAATGGCTACACCTTC. Translation: CSASVLDNGYTF.

The chain uses TRBV19 and TRBJ1-3; D is unresolved. Germline lookup yields CDR1 LNHDA and CDR2 SQIVND (reference sequence). The germline V and J ends were trimmed by 5 bases and 0 bases, with 23 bases remaining between them. The CDR3 loop spans 19 amino acids. CDR3 sequence: CASSVTSTKGRSSGNTIYF. The CDR3 DNA is TGTGCCAGTAGTGTGACCTCGACTAAGGGCCGCTCCTCTGGAAACACCATATATTTT.

This clonotype was observed many times. The chain has TRBV30 and TRBJ2-7; D is possibly TRBD2 (5 bases). The ends were cut back, 1 base at V and 6 bases at J, with 13 bases in the middle. CDR1 is GTSNPN, CDR2 SVGIG, per germline (reference sequence). The CDR3 consists of 13 residues. CDR3 sequence reads: CAWSDERGREQYF. For the CDR3, the DNA is TGTGCCTGGAGTGACGAGCGAGGGCGCGAGCAGTACTTC.

DNA of the CDR3: TGTGCCAGTAGTATCTGGGACAGGGCCTACAACACTGAAGCTTTCTTT. It yields the protein CASSIWDRAYNTEAFF. The chain employs TRBV19 and TRBJ1-1; 9 nucleotides match TRBD1. The V gene's germline CDR1 is LNHDA and CDR2 SQIVND (reference sequence). Trimming removed 3 bases from V and 2 bases from J; junction bases left unmatched: 7. The CDR3 is 16 residues long.

This clonotype was seen many times. V and J are TRBV28 and TRBJ1-1, with TRBD1 matching 9 bases. CDR1 and CDR2 from the germline V gene are MDHEN and SYDVKM. The CDR3 spans 15 residues. V was pared by 6 bases and J by 2 bases, with 7 bases of the junction left unmatched. CDR3 amino acids: CASSQPGQGNTEAFF. The CDR3, as DNA: TGTGCCAGCAGCCAACCGGGACAGGGAAACACTGAAGCTTTCTTT.

This chain links TRBV2 with TRBJ1-2; weak D call: TRBD1 (6 bases). Per germline, CDR1 SNHLY and CDR2 FYNNEI. The V end lost 7 bases, the J end lost 2 bases, and 11 bases lay between the germline ends. This CDR3 has 13 amino acids. CDR3: CASNPDRNYGYTF. CDR3 coding DNA: TGTGCCAGCAATCCAGACAGGAACTATGGCTACACCTTC.

Many counts were recorded for this clonotype. The V and J genes are TRBV28 and TRBJ1-1; D gene ambiguous. This CDR3 is built from 11 residues. The V end was cut by 7 bases, the J end by 4 bases, with 7 bases between. Germline CDR1 is MDHEN and CDR2 is SYDVKM. CDR3 DNA sequence: TGTGCCAGCACGGGGATCACTGAAGCTTTCTTT. Its protein product is CASTGITEAFF.

The rearrangement joins TRBV20-1 to TRBJ2-7; D gene uncertain. V was pared by 6 bases and J by 7 bases, with 10 bases between. The germline V gene has CDR1 DFQATT and CDR2 SNEGSKA (reference sequence). This CDR3 has 10 residues. CDR3 sequence (DNA): TGCAGTGCCGGATCCGCGGAGCAGTACTTC. Translated: CSAGSAEQYF.

This clonotype was detected ten times or more. V is TRBV2 and J is TRBJ2-7, with no clear D. Germline CDR1 reads SNHLY; CDR2 reads FYNNEI. Trimming stripped 7 bases from V and 1 base from J, with 11 bases between. The CDR3 sequence is 13 residues long. As DNA, the CDR3 is TGTGCCAGCAATGGTCAGAGATCCTACGAGCAGTACTTC. Protein sequence: CASNGQRSYEQYF. Filled out from reference TRBV2 and TRBJ2-7, the complete variable domain reads EPEVTQTPSHQVTQMGQEVILRCVPISNHLYFYWYRQILGQKVEFLVSFYNNEISEKSEIFDDQFSVERPDGSNFTLKIRSTKLEDSAMYFCASNGQRSYEQYFGPGTRLTVT.

At least ten counts were recorded for this clonotype. The CDR3 DNA follows: TGCAGCGTTCAGGGACAGGGCTACGAGCAGTACTTC. It translates to CSVQGQGYEQYF. The V gene is TRBV29-1, the J gene TRBJ2-7, with 9 bases that match TRBD1. Germline-derived CDR1 and CDR2 are SQVTM and ANQGSEA. CDR3 length: 12 residues. V shed 5 bases and J 3 bases; nucleotides not matched to a gene: 2.

The J gene is TRBJ1-1, the V gene TRBV9; no reliable D call. Trimming removed 0 bases from V and 6 bases from J, with 9 bases in between. Germline assignment: CDR1 SGDLS and CDR2 YYNGEE. CDR3 length: 13 residues. The CDR3 here is CASSVGNSPEAFF. The CDR3 DNA is TGTGCCAGCAGCGTAGGTAACAGCCCTGAAGCTTTCTTT.

The chain recombines TRBV7-2 with TRBJ2-7, with 11 bases matching TRBD2. V dropped 2 bases and J dropped 5; count of bases not matched to a gene: 5. The CDR3 has 15 residues. CDR1 and CDR2 (germline): SGHTA, FQGNSA. Written as DNA, the CDR3 is TGTGCCAGCAGCTTATCTAGCGGGAGGCCCCACGAGCAGTACTTC. Translated: CASSLSSGRPHEQYF.

This clonotype was recorded only once. The chain recombines TRBV24-1 with TRBJ1-2; D might be TRBD1 (5 bases). The germline V gene has CDR1 KGHDR and CDR2 SFDVKD. V lost 5 bases, J lost 6 bases, and 12 bases lay in between. The CDR3 is 13 amino acids. In DNA, the CDR3 is TGTGCCACCAGTGGGGGGGAAGGAAATGGCTACACCTTC. As protein: CATSGGEGNGYTF.

The rearrangement joins TRBV20-1 to TRBJ2-7; TRBD2 might be the D (6 bases). Trimming shortened V by 4 bases and J by 2 bases, and 12 bases separated the two germline ends. Per germline, CDR1 DFQATT and CDR2 SNEGSKA (reference sequence). The CDR3 consists of 13 residues. This CDR3 is CSAMREAPYEQYF. The CDR3 nucleotides read TGCAGTGCTATGCGGGAAGCCCCCTACGAGCAGTACTTC.

This clonotype was counted a few times. The V call is TRBV9, the J call TRBJ1-3, with unresolved D. This CDR3 comprises 15 residues. CDR1 and CDR2 (germline): SGDLS, YYNGEE. V was cut by 1 base and J by 4 bases, with 12 bases left in between. The CDR3 nucleotides read TGTGCCAGCAGCGTAAATGTTGGGGTCGGAAACACCATATATTTT. Translation gives CASSVNVGVGNTIYF. The whole variable domain, remainder taken from reference TRBV9 and TRBJ1-3, is DSGVTQTPKHLITATGQRVTLRCSPRSGDLSVYWYQQSLDQGLQFLIQYYNGEERAKGNILERFSAQQFPDLHSELNLSSLELGDSALYFCASSVNVGVGNTIYFGEGSWLTVV.